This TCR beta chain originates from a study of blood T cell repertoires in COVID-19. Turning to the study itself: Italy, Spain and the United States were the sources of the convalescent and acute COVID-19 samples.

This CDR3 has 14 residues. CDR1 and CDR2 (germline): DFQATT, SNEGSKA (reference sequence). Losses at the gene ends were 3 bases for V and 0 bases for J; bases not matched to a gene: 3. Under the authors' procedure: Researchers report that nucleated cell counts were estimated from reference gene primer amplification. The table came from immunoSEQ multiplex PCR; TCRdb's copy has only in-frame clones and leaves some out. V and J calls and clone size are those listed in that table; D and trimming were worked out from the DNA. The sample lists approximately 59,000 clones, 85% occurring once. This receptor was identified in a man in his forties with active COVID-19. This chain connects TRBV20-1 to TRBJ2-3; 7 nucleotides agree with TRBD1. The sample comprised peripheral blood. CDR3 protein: CSASRDSSTDTQYF. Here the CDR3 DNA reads TGCAGTGCTAGTAGGGACAGTAGCACAGATACGCAGTATTTT.